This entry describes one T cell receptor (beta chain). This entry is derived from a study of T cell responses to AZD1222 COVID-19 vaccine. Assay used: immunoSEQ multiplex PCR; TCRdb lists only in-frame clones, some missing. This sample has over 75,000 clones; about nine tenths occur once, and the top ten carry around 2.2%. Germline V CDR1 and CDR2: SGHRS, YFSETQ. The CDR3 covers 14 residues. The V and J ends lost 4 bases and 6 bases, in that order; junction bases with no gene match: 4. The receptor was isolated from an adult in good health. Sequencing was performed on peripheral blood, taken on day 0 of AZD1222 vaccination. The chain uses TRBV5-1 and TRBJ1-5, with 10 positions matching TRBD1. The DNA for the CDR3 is TGCGCCAGCAGCCCCGGACAGGGGGGTCAGCCCCAGCATTTT. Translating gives CASSPGQGGQPQHF.